The rows below give T cell receptor beta chains drawn from one sample of a study of blood T cells in healthy people across ages. From the 5' RACE reads, TCRdb called clonotypes with MiXCR, one entry per CDR3 protein. The data hold around 1.1 million distinct CDR3 sequences, with 35% to 45% observed a single time. The sequenced material came from blood. The receptors here all came from a man younger than 35 in good health. CDR3s include the opening cysteine and the closing phenylalanine or tryptophan. A D gene is named only where the DNA matches it firmly. Expanded clones are given a class, and other clones once, few, many or no size at all.

V	J	D	size	CDR3	DNA
TRBV4-1	TRBJ2-5	-	few	CASSQNIEETQYF	TGCGCCAGCAGCCAAAACATCGAAGAGACCCAGTACTTC
TRBV5-6	TRBJ2-7	-	-	CASSLRGQGPRGNNEQYF	TGTGCCAGCAGCTTGAGGGGGCAGGGACCCCGGGGGAACAATGAGCAGTACTTC
TRBV6-1	TRBJ2-5	-	-	CASSERLNEQYF	TGTGCCAGCAGTGAACGGCTGAATGAGCAGTACTTC
TRBV7-2	TRBJ1-6	TRBD1	-	CASSREGTGGVNSPLHF	TGTGCCAGCAGTAGGGAGGGGACAGGGGGCGTTAATTCACCCCTCCACTTT
TRBV29-1	TRBJ2-3	-	few	CSVPTGRGPDTQYF	TGCAGCGTCCCCACCGGAAGGGGCCCAGATACGCAGTATTTT
TRBV7-9	TRBJ2-3	-	-	CASSPSSRETDTQYF	TGTGCCAGCAGCCCTTCAAGTAGGGAAACAGATACGCAGTATTTT
TRBV12-3/TRBV12-4	TRBJ1-5	-	many	CASTLGRNNQPQHF	TGTGCCAGCACTCTCGGACGGAACAATCAGCCCCAGCATTTT
TRBV11-1	TRBJ2-3	TRBD2	-	CASSFQRGADDTQYF	TGTGCCAGCAGCTTCCAGCGGGGGGCCGATGATACGCAGTATTTT
TRBV15	TRBJ1-6	TRBD1	-	CATSSKRQGTNSPLHF	TGTGCCACCAGCAGTAAAAGACAGGGGACAAATTCACCCCTCCACTTT
TRBV7-8	TRBJ2-5	TRBD2	-	CASSFGREELETQYF	TGTGCCAGCAGCTTTGGACGGGAGGAATTAGAGACCCAGTACTTC
TRBV25-1	TRBJ2-5	TRBD1	few	CASSPPDRATQYF	TGTGCCAGCAGTCCACCAGACAGGGCAACCCAGTACTTC